These 18 T cell receptor beta chains originate from one sample sequenced in a study of blood T cell repertoires in COVID-19. Assay: immunoSEQ multiplex PCR; the TCRdb copy retains only in-frame clones and omits some. The sample gives 100,000 or so clones, roughly 86% of which show up once; 15% to 20% is in the top ten. Specimen: peripheral blood. These receptors were taken from a human donor in a cohort sampled during active COVID-19.

V and J are TRBV3-1 (or the pseudogene TRBV3-2) and TRBJ2-5; 11 bases fit TRBD1. CDR1 LGHDT and CDR2 YNNKEL come from the germline V gene (reference sequence). The junction had 5 bases not matched to a gene; V was cut back by 1 base and J by 4 bases. The CDR3 extends over 16 amino acids. The CDR3 coding sequence is TGTGCCAGCAGCCAAGGGGGACAGGGGGTCCTAGAGACCCAGTACTTC. Amino acid sequence: CASSQGGQGVLETQYF.

V is TRBV11-2 and J is TRBJ2-7; 9 bases are shared with TRBD1. Looked up from germline, CDR1 is SGHAT and CDR2 is FQNNGV. The CDR3 totals 14 residues. V shed 5 bases, J shed 0 bases, and the junction held 2 bases outside the gene matches. In nucleotides, the CDR3 is TGTGCCAGCAGCACGGACAGGGGCTCCTACGAGCAGTACTTC. Amino acids: CASSTDRGSYEQYF.

The V gene is TRBV6-6, the J gene TRBJ1-2; 7 bases align to TRBD1. This CDR3 contains 14 residues. Trimming cost V 2 bases and J 8 bases; bases outside gene matches: 8. Germline-derived CDR1 and CDR2 are MNHNY and SVGAGI (reference sequence). Written as DNA, the CDR3 is TGTGCCAGCAGTTACACGGCCACAGGGGACGGCTACACCTTC. It is translated as CASSYTATGDGYTF.

The J gene is TRBJ1-1, the V gene TRBV5-6, with 10 bases that match TRBD1. V lost 3 bases, J lost 3 bases, and 5 bases stayed unmatched. There are 15 residues in the CDR3. Germline CDR1 SGHDT, CDR2 YYEEEE. The CDR3 DNA follows: TGTGCCAGCAGCTCCCTGGACAGGGGGGACACTGAAGCTTTCTTT. Amino acids: CASSSLDRGDTEAFF.

V is TRBV27 and J is TRBJ2-7; 9 nucleotides align to TRBD1. The CDR3 consists of 17 residues. V trimming: 0 bases; J trimming: 6 bases; junction bases outside the gene matches: 12. Germline V gene sequence: CDR1 MNHEY, CDR2 SMNVEV (reference sequence). The CDR3 DNA sequence: TGTGCCAGCAGTTTATCGGCGGTAACAGGGGGCTCGTCCGAGCAGTACTTC. This translates into CASSLSAVTGGSSEQYF.

The CDR3 is CASSFDRQGDEEKLFF. DNA of the CDR3: TGCGCCAGCAGCTTCGACAGACAGGGAGACGAGGAAAAACTGTTTTTT. The gene calls are TRBV5-1 and TRBJ1-4; TRBD1 matches 7 bases. The CDR3 totals 16 residues. V shed 2 bases and J 8 bases; nucleotides not matched to a gene: 12. Germline CDR1 and CDR2: SGHRS and YFSETQ.

The chain employs TRBV19 and TRBJ1-5; 7 nucleotides match TRBD1. CDR1 LNHDA and CDR2 SQIVND come from the germline V gene (reference sequence). The junction had 9 bases not matched to a gene; V was cut back by 4 bases and J by 0 bases. This CDR3 has 17 amino acids. CDR3 DNA: TGTGCCAGTAGTACGAATAAAGACAGGGATAGCAATCAGCCCCAGCATTTT. This sequence encodes CASSTNKDRDSNQPQHF.

The chain carries TRBV28 and TRBJ2-3, with 9 bases fitting TRBD2. The CDR3 is 17 amino acids. V dropped 6 bases and J dropped 5; count of bases not matched to a gene: 15. From germline, CDR1 is MDHEN and CDR2 SYDVKM. The CDR3 sequence: CASSPGWGGRGGDTQYF. The CDR3 DNA reads TGTGCCAGCAGCCCCGGTTGGGGCGGGAGGGGCGGAGATACGCAGTATTTT.

The chain carries TRBV2 and TRBJ2-5; TRBD2 agrees at 13 bases. The length of the CDR3 is 14 residues. Germline CDR1 SNHLY, CDR2 FYNNEI. The V and J ends lost 8 bases and 4 bases, in that order; junction bases with no gene match: 4. Here the CDR3 DNA reads TGTGCCAGCCACCGACTAGCGGGAGGAGAGACCCAGTACTTC. Its protein is CASHRLAGGETQYF.

The CDR3 region is CASSPLGGPEQFF. The DNA of the CDR3 is TGCGCCAGCAGCCCCCTAGGGGGACCTGAGCAGTTCTTC. The V and J genes are TRBV4-1 and TRBJ2-1, with D possibly TRBD1 on 6 matching bases. Germline V gives CDR1 MGHRA, CDR2 YSYEKL. V lost 4 bases and J lost 9, with 13 bases in between. The CDR3 loop spans 13 amino acids.

This rearrangement joins TRBV9 to TRBJ1-6; D gene ambiguous. The germline V and J ends were trimmed by 3 bases and 5 bases, with 12 bases remaining between them. This CDR3 has 15 residues. Looked up from germline, CDR1 is SGDLS and CDR2 is YYNGEE. The CDR3: CASSGLEADNSPLHF. The CDR3 DNA reads TGTGCCAGCAGCGGGCTCGAGGCTGATAATTCACCCCTCCACTTT.

The V call is TRBV11-1, the J call TRBJ1-1; 8 nucleotides line up with TRBD1. Trimming at V came to 11 bases and at J to 3 bases, leaving 5 bases not matched to a gene. CDR1 is SGHAT and CDR2 is FQDESV in the germline V gene (reference sequence). The CDR3 is 12 amino acids. For the CDR3, the DNA is TGTGCCTGTCAGGGGGCTTACACTGAAGCTTTCTTT. Protein sequence: CACQGAYTEAFF.

Here the CDR3 reads CASSPGLAGWGTGELFF. The CDR3 region has the DNA TGTGCCAGCAGCCCGGGACTAGCGGGATGGGGCACCGGGGAGCTGTTTTTT. This rearrangement joins TRBV28 to TRBJ2-2, with TRBD2 identical over 13 bases. CDR1 MDHEN and CDR2 SYDVKM come from the germline V gene. V lost 6 bases and J lost 4; bases outside the gene matches: 8. The CDR3 runs 17 residues.

This clone was counted a few times. V and J are TRBV7-3 and TRBJ2-7; D perhaps matches TRBD2 (6 bases). CDR1 is SGHTA and CDR2 is FQGTGA in the germline V gene. There are 12 residues in the CDR3. The V end lost 4 bases, the J end lost 5 bases, and 9 bases lay between the germline ends. The CDR3 is CASSSGGNEQYF. The CDR3 DNA is TGTGCCAGCAGCTCCGGGGGTAACGAGCAGTACTTC.

The chain couples TRBV29-1 to TRBJ2-2; TRBD1 aligns across 7 bases. The CDR3 extends over 14 amino acids. With 2 bases clipped from V and 4 bases from J, the junction kept 4 bases outside the gene matches. Germline V lookup: CDR1 SQVTM, CDR2 ANQGSEA. The CDR3 DNA reads as TGCAGCGTTGAACCTTGGGACAGCACCGGGGAGCTGTTTTTT. This gives the protein CSVEPWDSTGELFF.

The rearrangement uses TRBV7-9 and TRBJ2-3; 9 bases are a match to TRBD1. From germline, CDR1 is SEHNR and CDR2 FQNEAQ (reference sequence). After removal of 1 base from V and 13 bases from J, the junction contained 9 bases not matched to a gene. This CDR3 contains 14 residues. For the CDR3, the DNA is TGTGCCAGCAGCTTAGGTACAGGGGGCGAGGTGGAGTATTTT. Its protein product is CASSLGTGGEVEYF.

The chain is built from TRBV3-1 (or the pseudogene TRBV3-2) and TRBJ1-1; D uncertain. Germline-derived CDR1 and CDR2 are LGHDT and YNNKEL (reference sequence). V gave up 1 base and J gave up 10 bases, with 13 bases separating them. CDR3 length: 13 amino acids. CDR3 in amino acids: CASSQARDSGAFF. The CDR3 region has the DNA TGTGCCAGCAGCCAAGCCCGGGATAGCGGAGCTTTCTTT.

This rearrangement joins TRBV3-1 (or the pseudogene TRBV3-2) to TRBJ1-6; 8 positions agree with TRBD1. V shed 5 bases and J 8 bases; nucleotides not matched to a gene: 8. Germline lookup yields CDR1 LGHDT and CDR2 YNNKEL (reference sequence). The CDR3 length is 15 residues. CDR3 DNA: TGTGCCAGCAGCTCCCGGACAGGGACTTATTCACCCCTCCACTTT. This encodes CASSSRTGTYSPLHF.